This T cell receptor beta chain derives from a study of CD8+CD57+ T cells in acquired aplastic anemia (dated by TCRdb to 2017 to 2018). As for the study more broadly: A mean of around 3 ug of DNA, ranging from about 0.2 to 27.4 ug, was extracted from sorted CD4+ and CD8+ cells. CD8+CD57+ expansion was defined as a frequency above the mean frequency observed in healthy subjects.

This clonotype was seen many times. The target of this receptor is not known. Base quality data are lacking; no much larger clone is found one base away. The patients picked for sequencing were ones in whom flow cytometry had shown an expansion of CD8+CD57+ cells. Every patient had severe acquired aplastic anemia, diagnosed using the International Study of Aplastic Anemia and Agranulocytosis and Camitta criteria. No patient had received any therapy when blood was sampled. The study deep-sequenced TCR repertoires of sorted CD4+ and CD8+ blood T cells from severe aplastic anemia patients and healthy subjects. Patients were enrolled under clinicaltrials.gov protocols 00001620, 01623167, 00001397, 00071045, 00081523 and 00961064 in the USA. Ficoll-Paque density gradient centrifugation was used to isolate peripheral blood mononuclear cells. CD4+ and CD8+ T cells were sorted by FACS or magnetic beads before DNA extraction.

Genomic DNA served as template for TCR beta VDJ combination and CDR3 sequence profiling. TCR repertoire sequencing was run on an Illumina HiSeq 2000. The authors' pipeline ran thus. Repertoire assessment relied on Simpson's diversity index, CDR3 size and DJ length profiles, and TRBV/TRBJ rearrangement plots. Whichever DNA sequence was most abundant in the deep sequencing data was defined as the immunodominant clone. CDR3 amino acid sequences were checked for sharing between subjects and were compared against published repertoires and the VDJdb database. TCRdb handled the public reads itself, with Q25 trimming in fastp and clone calling in MiXCR, and kept productive beta chains. Identical CDR3 proteins give one entry, which carries the most common genes and DNA. For this entry, the V and J calls and clone size follow TCRdb and not the study's own pipeline. For this sample the table gives fewer than 200,000 distinct CDR3 sequences, of which around 48% were detected only once. The ten biggest clones cover 1.8% of the sample.

General study outcomes and caveats: About 30 CD8+ CDR3 sequences were found to be shared between patients and controls, but these sequences appeared to be highly expressed in patients and within the immunodominant clones of the patients. No significant difference in CD8+ Simpson's diversity was found between patients and healthy controls (P=0.060).

The CDR3 has 16 amino acids, counting the end cysteine and phenylalanine. Here the CDR3 DNA is all that survives: 48 bases in frame from base 1. V and J are truncated by 1 base and 2 bases respectively, leaving an intervening sequence of 14 bases. The germline V gene gives CDR1 as MGHRA and CDR2 as YSYEKL. The rearranged chain carries TRBV4-1 and TRBJ1-1; the D gene is not confidently resolved. Sequenced sample: sorted CD4+, CD8+, or CD8+CD57+ T cells (not recorded which) from PBMCs. This TCR came from a human donor with aplastic anemia. The CDR3 protein: CASSQVIVRTNTEAFF. The nucleotide sequence is given as TGCGCCAGCAGCCAAGTTATCGTCAGAACCAACACTGAAGCTTTCTTT.